Sequencing of this T cell receptor beta chain was carried out in a study of T cells after posttransplantation cyclophosphamide (dated by TCRdb to about 2016). Describing the broader study: T cell repertoire reconstitution was tracked by TRB sequencing after myeloablative bone marrow transplantation in which posttransplantation cyclophosphamide was used as GVHD prophylaxis. TRA and TRB clonality were tightly correlated in several samples, so subsequent TCR analyses focused on TRB only. Public TRB sequences were searched against a database of over 3,600 sequences associated with responses to pathogens, tumor antigens, self-antigens and alloantigens. Antigen receptor sequencing covered samples from a few dozen PTCy-treated patients and 16 of their related bone marrow donors. TRB sequencing was performed on blood from all 35 or so PTCy patients with 1-year posttransplant specimens. TRB sequencing was also done on up to about 3 additional blood samples from 2 to 5.2 years after transplant in 3 patients, and on pretransplant blood from 4 patients. The paper as a whole reports these results and caveats: Across 40 to 55 patients, TRB clonality was highly associated with recipient CMV seropositivity and CMV reactivation, and diversity in PTCy patients was similar to diversity in CNI/methotrexate controls. At 1-2 months, donor-recipient similarity was low but rose over the first year, and the later blood repertoires were often dominated by donor CD8+ memory clones. The TRB repertoires of T cells infiltrating skin or the GI tract showed only limited overlap with the TRB repertoires found in blood.

Genomic DNA was the input for TRB sequencing, which was run either with the immunoSEQ assay at survey resolution or with the hsTCRB kit. The authors' pipeline ran thus. The immunoSEQ software was used for initial read processing, and the LymphoSeq R package was used for repertoire analyses. Clonality was computed as 1 minus normalized Shannon entropy; Gini coefficient was also calculated for each TRB dataset. To infer phenotypes in unsorted samples, TRB sequences from sorted subsets of the recipient or donor were mapped onto the unsorted samples of the same recipient. TCRdb obtained this table from immuneACCESS and retained in-frame rearrangements with V and J assigned. These tables miss some clones; where compared with another copy, unresolved V genes account for less than half of the shortfall, and the remainder is unexplained. That table is the source of V, J and clone size, and D and trimming were worked out from the DNA. The sample profile shows 51,000 or so clones; approximately 94% of them were found once. Together, the top ten hold 2.9% of the sample.

On the day of marrow donation, related bone marrow donors gave peripheral blood samples. Mononuclear cells from peripheral blood and bone marrow were separated by Ficoll-Hypaque density centrifugation and then cryopreserved. About this clone itself: Its antigen is not yet known. Qualities for individual bases were not recorded, and no much larger clone is one base off.

From the cysteine up to the phenylalanine, the CDR3 has a length of 13 residues. The read is trimmed to its CDR3 DNA, 39 bases read in frame from base 1. V loses 1 base, J loses 11 bases, and the germline ends lie 14 bases apart. In the germline V gene, CDR1 corresponds to SGHTA and CDR2 to FQGNSA. Sequenced: PBMCs. This TCR derives from a woman between 25 and 40 years old in good health and a related stem cell transplant donor. This receptor chain uses TRBV7-2 and TRBJ1-1; the D gene cannot be named for sure. CDR3 reads: CASSLGAGSAAFF. The nucleotide sequence is given as TGTGCCAGCAGCTTAGGGGCTGGGAGTGCCGCTTTCTTT. Reference TRBV7-2 and TRBJ1-1 genes cover what lies past the CDR3, so the full variable domain is GAGVSQSPSNKVTEKGKDVELRCDPISGHTALYWYRQSLGQGLEFLIYFQGNSAPDKSGLPSDRFSAERTGGSVSTLTIQRTQQEDSAVYLCASSLGAGSAAFFGQGTRLTVV.